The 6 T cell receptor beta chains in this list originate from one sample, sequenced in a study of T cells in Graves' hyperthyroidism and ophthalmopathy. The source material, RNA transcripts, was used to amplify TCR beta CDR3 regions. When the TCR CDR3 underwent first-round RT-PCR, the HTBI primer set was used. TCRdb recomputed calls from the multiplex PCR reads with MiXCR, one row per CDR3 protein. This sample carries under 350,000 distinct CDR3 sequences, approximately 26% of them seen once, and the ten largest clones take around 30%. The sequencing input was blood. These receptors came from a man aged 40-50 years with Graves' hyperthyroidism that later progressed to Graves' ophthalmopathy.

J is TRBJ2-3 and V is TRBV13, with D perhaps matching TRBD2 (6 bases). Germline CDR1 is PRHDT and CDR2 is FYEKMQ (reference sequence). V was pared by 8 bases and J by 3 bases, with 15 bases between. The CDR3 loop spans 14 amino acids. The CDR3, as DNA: TGTGCCAGCCTATGGACGGAGGGTACAGATACGCAGTATTTT. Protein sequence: CASLWTEGTDTQYF.

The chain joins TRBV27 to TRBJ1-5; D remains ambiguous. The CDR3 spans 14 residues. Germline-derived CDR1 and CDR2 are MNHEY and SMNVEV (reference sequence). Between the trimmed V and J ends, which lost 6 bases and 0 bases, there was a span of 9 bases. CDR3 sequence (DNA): TGTGCCAGCAGCCCGGGATTTAGCAATCAGCCCCAGCATTTT. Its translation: CASSPGFSNQPQHF.

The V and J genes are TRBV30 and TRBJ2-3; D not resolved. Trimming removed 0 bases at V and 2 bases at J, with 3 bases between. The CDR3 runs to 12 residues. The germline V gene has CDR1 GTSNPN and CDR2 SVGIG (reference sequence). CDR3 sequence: CAWSVATDTQYF. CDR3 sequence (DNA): TGTGCCTGGAGTGTAGCCACAGATACGCAGTATTTT. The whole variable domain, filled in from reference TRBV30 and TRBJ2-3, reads SQTIHQWPATLVQPVGSPLSLECTVEGTSNPNLYWYRQAAGRGLQLLFYSVGIGQISSEVPQNLSASRPQDRQFILSSKKLLLSDSGFYLCAWSVATDTQYFGPGTRLTVL.

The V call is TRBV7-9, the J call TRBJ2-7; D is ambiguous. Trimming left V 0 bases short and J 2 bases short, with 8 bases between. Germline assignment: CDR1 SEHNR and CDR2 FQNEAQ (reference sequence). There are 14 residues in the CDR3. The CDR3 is CASSLAVRTYEQYF. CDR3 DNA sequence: TGTGCCAGCAGCTTAGCTGTCAGAACCTACGAGCAGTACTTC.

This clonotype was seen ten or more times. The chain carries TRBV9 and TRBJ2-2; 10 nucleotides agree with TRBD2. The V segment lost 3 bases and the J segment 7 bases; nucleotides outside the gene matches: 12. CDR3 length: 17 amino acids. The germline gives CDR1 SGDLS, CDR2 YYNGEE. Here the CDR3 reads CASSGGRTSGIHGELFF. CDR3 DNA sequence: TGTGCCAGCAGCGGGGGACGGACTAGCGGCATCCACGGGGAGCTGTTTTTT.

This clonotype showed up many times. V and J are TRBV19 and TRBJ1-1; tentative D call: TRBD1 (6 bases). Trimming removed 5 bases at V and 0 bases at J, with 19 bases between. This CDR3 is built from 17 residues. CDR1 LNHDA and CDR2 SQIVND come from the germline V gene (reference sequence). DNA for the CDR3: TGTGCCAGTAGTGAACAGGGTTTGGGGGACATGAACACTGAAGCTTTCTTT. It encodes CASSEQGLGDMNTEAFF.